Below, one T cell receptor (beta chain) is given with its context. In its sample, this clonotype was seen many times. Its antigen target is currently unknown. Base qualities are not at hand, and no much larger clone is one base apart. This sample is drawn from a study of naive and memory T cell subsets (dated by TCRdb to the late 2010s). General notes on the study: In the figure summarizing the skin biopsy and whole blood samples, some 10 blood donors, 7 tuberculin skin test biopsies and 3 saline control biopsies were reported. As previously described, skin biopsies were taken from tuberculin skin test sites or from saline-injected control sites and processed for RNA extraction. PCR2 was typically performed as a SYBR Green qPCR that was stopped at a set threshold, although end-point PCR (around 6 cycles) could be used instead for low-input samples.

The CDR3, from cysteine to phenylalanine, totals 15 residues. Here the CDR3 DNA is all that survives: 45 bases in frame from base 1. Trimming costs V 5 bases and J 1 base, and their ends lie 15 bases apart. Looking up the germline V gene yields CDR1 MNHEY and CDR2 SVGAGI. This sample's treatment or condition label indicates: skin biopsy from PPD injection site in Mantoux-positive individual. Total RNA was treated with RQ1 DNase, without cell sorting, prior to reverse transcription, with an input of about 1 to 1,100 ng being targeted. The study reported a robust and sensitive protocol to amplify, sequence and analyze TCRs, based on 3' ligation of a UMI-containing oligonucleotide to TCR cDNA. In individuals with a positive Mantoux test, tuberculin skin test biopsies were taken from sites that had been injected with PPD. Libraries were prepared from skin biopsies and whole blood to test how robust the pipeline was in samples where T cells are a minority population.

The research as a whole found: TCR sequences were reportedly obtained from both types of skin biopsy, with many more TCRs found at tuberculin skin test sites. The RNA-based method was acknowledged to be potentially sensitive to changes in TCR transcripts with T cell activation and differentiation. The paper did not give details of skin biopsy collection and RNA processing, instead referencing earlier studies for those details. The larger number of TCRs found at tuberculin skin test sites was interpreted as T cell infiltration of a delayed type IV hypersensitivity reaction.

The library was built by means of UMI-ligation and nested PCR. TCR RNA was reverse transcribed with SuperScript IV using alpha and beta constant region primers for the blood and skin samples. The ligated cDNA was amplified in four rounds of PCR with nested alpha and beta constant region primers together with the SP2 primer. T4 RNA ligase 1 was used to ligate an oligonucleotide containing the Illumina SP2 primer and a UMI to the 3' end of the cDNA. The 12-nucleotide UMI was composed of two random hexamers separated by an eight-base spacer, which was included to prevent hairpin formation. TCR alpha and beta chain libraries were processed separately from the second PCR onward, with dual indexing for multiplexing. After pooling, the indexed libraries were analyzed by capillary electrophoresis and sequenced on either an Illumina MiSeq or NextSeq. To boost base diversity and improve cluster recognition, PhiX DNA at about 5-7.5% was spiked into the libraries. Concerning the study's data processing: Demultiplexor took UMIs from read 2, joined the UMIs to the TCR sequence from read 1, and separated reads according to sample indices. Decombinator identified V and J genes and V-J junctions, assigning each TCR a five-part identifier including V and J deletions. Collapsinator used UMIs to correct sequencing errors and PCR amplification heterogeneity, producing a UMI-based abundance for each TCR. Identifiers were converted to nucleotide sequence by CDR3Translator and translated to amino acids, and CDR3 regions were extracted on the basis of terminal motifs. After normalization to the amount of input RNA, error-corrected alpha and beta TCR counts from blood and skin were compared. The public sequencing data were trimmed at Q25 with fastp and processed into clonotypes with MiXCR by TCRdb, which kept only in-frame beta chains. Rows with a matching CDR3 protein are joined into one entry that keeps the most common DNA and genes. TCRdb assigned the V and J calls; the authors' analysis was not used. The sample table holds 15,000 to 20,000 distinct CDR3 sequences, of which roughly 9.8% were seen once. The ten largest clonotypes hold 6.8% of the sample.

The receptor comes from an adult in good health. Sequencing used skin, obtained from a tuberculin skin test site. This chain joins TRBV6-5 to TRBJ2-7; the D gene is possibly TRBD2, with 6 bases matching. The CDR3 region reads CASSDPSAGSYEQYF. Here is the DNA: TGTGCCAGCAGTGATCCTAGCGCGGGATCCTACGAGCAGTACTTC.